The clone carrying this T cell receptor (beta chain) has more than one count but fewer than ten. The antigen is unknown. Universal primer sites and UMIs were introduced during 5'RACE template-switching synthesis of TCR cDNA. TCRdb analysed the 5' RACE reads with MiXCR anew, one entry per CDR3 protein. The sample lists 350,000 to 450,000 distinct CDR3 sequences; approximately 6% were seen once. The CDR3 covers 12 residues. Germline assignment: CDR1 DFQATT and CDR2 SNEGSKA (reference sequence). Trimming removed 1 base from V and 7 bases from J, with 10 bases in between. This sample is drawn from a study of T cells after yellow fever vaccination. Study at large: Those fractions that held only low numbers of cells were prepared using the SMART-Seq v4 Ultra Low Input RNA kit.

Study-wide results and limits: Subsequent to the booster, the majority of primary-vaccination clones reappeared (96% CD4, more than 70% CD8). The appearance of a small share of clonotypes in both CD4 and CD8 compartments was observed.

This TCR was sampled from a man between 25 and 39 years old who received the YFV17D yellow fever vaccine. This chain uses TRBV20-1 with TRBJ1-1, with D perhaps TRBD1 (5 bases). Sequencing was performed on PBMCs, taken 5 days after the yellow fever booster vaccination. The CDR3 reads CSARAGGFEAFF. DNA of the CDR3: TGCAGTGCTAGAGCGGGGGGGTTTGAAGCTTTCTTT.